The source of this T cell receptor beta chain is a study of cytomegalovirus exposure and HLA in healthy donors. Points from the study as a whole: Sequence variants that were highly shared formed a cluster that was likely a sequencing artifact.

V lost 8 bases to trimming and J lost 1 base; unmatched junction nucleotides: 6. CDR1 and CDR2 from the germline V gene are SNHLY and FYNNEI. CDR3 length equals 14 residues. The PCR contained 60 Vbeta and 13 Jbeta primers. This table comes from immunoSEQ multiplex PCR, and its TCRdb copy is limited to in-frame clones, with some not included. The sample records 100,000 to 130,000 clones, approximately 79% being singletons. Remarks on this clone: The antigen is undetermined.

The gene calls are TRBV2 and TRBJ1-2, with 8 bases identical to TRBD1. Material for sequencing was PBMCs. The receptor was isolated from a man aged 18 to 30 in good health and CMV-seronegative. The CDR3 DNA reads TGTGCCAGCCTGCGGGACAGGAATAACTATGGCTACACCTTC. This encodes CASLRDRNNYGYTF.